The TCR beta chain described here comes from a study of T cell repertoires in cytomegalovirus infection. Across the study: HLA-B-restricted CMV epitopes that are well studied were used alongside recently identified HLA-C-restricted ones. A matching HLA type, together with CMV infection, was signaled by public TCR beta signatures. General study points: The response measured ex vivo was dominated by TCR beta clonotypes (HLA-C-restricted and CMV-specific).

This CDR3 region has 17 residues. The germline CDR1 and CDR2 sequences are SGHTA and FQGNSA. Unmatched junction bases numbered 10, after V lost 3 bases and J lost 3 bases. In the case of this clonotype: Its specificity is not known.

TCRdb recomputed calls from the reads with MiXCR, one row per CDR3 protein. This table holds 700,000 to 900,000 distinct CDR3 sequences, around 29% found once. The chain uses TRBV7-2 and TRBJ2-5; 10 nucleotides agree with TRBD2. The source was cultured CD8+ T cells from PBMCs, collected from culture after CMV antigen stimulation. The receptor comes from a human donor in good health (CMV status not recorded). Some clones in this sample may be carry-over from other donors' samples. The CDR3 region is CASSFAGTSVGEETQYF. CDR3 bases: TGTGCCAGCAGCTTTGCCGGGACTAGCGTCGGGGAAGAGACCCAGTACTTC.